This T cell receptor (beta chain) was identified during a study of human T cells and chemical hapten exposure. Looking at the study overall: Patch testing placed 0.01% DPC on the upper back, with readings at 6 days. Recorded diagnoses among the mostly female patients were alopecia areata, totalis or universalis.

The CDR3 length is 18 residues. Trimming took 2 bases from V and 1 from J, leaving 19 bases between them. CDR1 and CDR2 (germline): WSHSY, SAAADI. On this clonotype itself: Its antigen is currently unknown.

The time point: pre-sensitization, week 0. Regarding treatment: therapeutic diphenylcyclopropenone sensitization with weekly scalp DPC. Blood, whole and unfractionated, served as the source for total RNA extraction. Blood draws came first, before each patch test. Findings and caveats of the study: The donors suffered from alopecia, so their immune response may not match that of healthy people.

TCRdb reanalysed the RACE reads using MiXCR and keeps one entry per CDR3 protein. The data hold almost 35,000 distinct CDR3 sequences, with about 9.3% observed a single time. The source is a man aged 45 to 65 with alopecia areata. Some clones in this sample may be carry-over from other donors' samples. This rearrangement joins TRBV10-2 to TRBJ2-3; no firm D call. Sequencing was performed on whole blood, taken in connection with sensitization to the hapten diphenylcyclopropenone (DPC). CDR3 DNA: TGCGCCAGCAGTGAGAGAGCCCCTCTCGGATACGGCACAGATACGCAGTATTTT. The encoded protein is CASSERAPLGYGTDTQYF.